The 17 T cell receptor beta chains reported below all come from one sample, sequenced in a study of T cells in localized non-small cell lung cancer. The repertoire was sequenced with immunoSEQ multiplex PCR; TCRdb's copy has only in-frame clones and lacks some. There are thousands of clones in the sample; 40% to 50% occur only once, and about 4.1% lies in the top ten. The sample here was lymph node tissue, taken before any cancer treatment. The source of these receptors is a man aged 40 to 75 with stage I lung adenocarcinoma.

The rearrangement uses TRBV30 and TRBJ1-2; 7 bases match TRBD1. The CDR3 sequence is 13 residues long. Germline V gene data show CDR1 as GTSNPN and CDR2 as SVGIG (reference sequence). The ends lost 4 bases at V and 4 bases at J; junction bases unmatched: 6. This CDR3 is CAWTNRGSYGYTF. The DNA for the CDR3 is TGTGCCTGGACCAACAGGGGTTCCTATGGCTACACCTTC.

The J gene is TRBJ1-4, the V gene TRBV30; D unresolved. Germline V gene sequence: CDR1 GTSNPN, CDR2 SVGIG (reference sequence). This CDR3 has 17 residues. Trimming left V 0 bases short and J 3 bases short, with 17 bases between. This chain's CDR3 is CAWSVRFPRLSNEKLFF. CDR3 nucleotide sequence: TGTGCCTGGAGTGTAAGGTTCCCCCGACTGTCTAATGAAAAACTGTTTTTT.

There are a few counts of this clone. J is TRBJ2-2 and V is TRBV30, with unresolved D. The CDR3 spans 13 residues. V lost 3 bases and J lost 7, with 12 bases in between. Germline CDR1 reads GTSNPN; CDR2 reads SVGIG (reference sequence). The CDR3 nucleotides read TGTGCCTGGAGGAAACGGATTGGCGGGGAGCTGTTTTTT. This sequence encodes CAWRKRIGGELFF. Full variable domain (outside the CDR3, taken from reference TRBV30 and TRBJ2-2): SQTIHQWPATLVQPVGSPLSLECTVEGTSNPNLYWYRQAAGRGLQLLFYSVGIGQISSEVPQNLSASRPQDRQFILSSKKLLLSDSGFYLCAWRKRIGGELFFGEGSRLTVL.

This chain links TRBV19 with TRBJ1-1, with 8 bases that match TRBD1. Losses at the gene ends were 5 bases for V and 1 base for J; bases not matched to a gene: 6. In germline, CDR1 is LNHDA, CDR2 SQIVND (reference sequence). This CDR3 is built from 15 residues. Written as DNA, the CDR3 is TGTGCCAGTAGTTGGCAGGGGGCGGCGAACACTGAAGCTTTCTTT. It specifies CASSWQGAANTEAFF.

Points on this clone: An end of the junction differs from the germline gene, which may be a read error. The V call is TRBV28, the J call TRBJ2-6, with 7 positions matching TRBD1. Germline CDR1 and CDR2: MDHEN and SYDVKM. The CDR3 contains 15 residues. CDR3 in amino acids: CASGTASSGANVLTF. The CDR3 DNA reads TGTGCCAGCGGGACAGCGAGCTCTGGGGCCAATGTCCTGACTTTC.

The DNA of the CDR3 is TGCAGCGTCAACGGAGGAAACGAGGGCAAAAACATTCAGTACTTC. Amino acid sequence: CSVNGGNEGKNIQYF. The chain uses TRBV29-1 and TRBJ2-4, with D perhaps TRBD2 (5 bases). Trimming took 6 bases from V and 3 from J, leaving 18 bases between them. The CDR3 has 15 amino acids. CDR1 SQVTM and CDR2 ANQGSEA come from the germline V gene.

To note about this clone: Germline is not matched at one junction end, which may reflect a read error. This chain links TRBV23-1 with TRBJ2-7, with 7 bases identical to TRBD2. TRBV23-1 qualifies as an ORF whose function is uncertain. This CDR3 is 18 amino acids long. The CDR3 sequence is CASSHYAVQGSRDYEQYF. The CDR3 DNA reads as TGCGCCAGCAGTCATTACGCAGTTCAGGGTTCGAGGGACTACGAACAGTACTTC.

The gene calls are TRBV28 and TRBJ2-6; D is ambiguous. Trimming took 2 bases from V and 5 from J, leaving 4 bases between them. In germline, CDR1 is MDHEN, CDR2 SYDVKM. CDR3 size: 13 residues. CDR3 sequence: CASSLDWANVLTF. As DNA, the CDR3 is TGTGCCAGCAGTTTAGACTGGGCCAACGTCCTGACTTTC.

CDR3 nucleotides: TGTGCCAGCAGCTTAGGTCGGAAGGAATCGGGAAATTCACCCCTCCACTTT. Residues: CASSLGRKESGNSPLHF. The rearrangement joins TRBV7-6 to TRBJ1-6; D is uncertain. CDR1 is SGHVS and CDR2 is FNYEAQ in the germline V gene. The CDR3 has 17 residues. The ends were cut back, 1 base at V and 7 bases at J, with 17 bases in the middle.

This clone has only a few counts. The gene calls are TRBV11-3 and TRBJ1-2; no clear D gene. V lost 3 bases and J 6 bases, leaving 14 bases between the germline ends. This CDR3 contains 14 residues. Germline loops: CDR1 SGHNT, CDR2 YENEEA. The DNA for the CDR3 is TGTGCCAGCAGCTTGTGGCCGGCGGCAAATGGCTACACCTTC. Translation gives CASSLWPAANGYTF.

The rearrangement links TRBV11-3 to TRBJ1-2; D is uncertain. Trimming stripped 1 base from V and 4 bases from J, with 10 bases between. CDR1 and CDR2 from the germline V gene are SGHNT and YENEEA. The CDR3 runs to 14 residues. CDR3 DNA sequence: TGTGCCAGCAGCTTAGGTCTGGGATCCTATGGCTACACCTTC. Translated: CASSLGLGSYGYTF.

The chain joins TRBV11-3 to TRBJ2-3; tentative D call: TRBD2 (6 bases). Germline V CDR1 and CDR2: SGHNT, YENEEA. The CDR3 runs to 15 residues. V was clipped by 1 base and J by 8 bases, with 16 bases between them. The DNA for the CDR3 is TGTGCCAGCAGCTTAGGAACGGGAGAAGTCGGTACGCAGTATTTT. Protein sequence: CASSLGTGEVGTQYF.

The chain couples TRBV15 to TRBJ2-3, with 7 bases fitting TRBD1. J lost 0 bases, V lost 1 base, and 10 bases had no gene match. Germline V gene sequence: CDR1 LNHNV, CDR2 YYDKDF (reference sequence). The CDR3 runs to 18 residues. The CDR3 DNA reads as TGTGCCACCAGCAGAGGACAGGGAAACCCAACTAGCACAGATACGCAGTATTTT. It yields the protein CATSRGQGNPTSTDTQYF.

This clone has just one count. One base lacks a clear read or is ambiguous, giving the residue X. The rearrangement uses TRBV19 and TRBJ1-2; 8 positions match TRBD1. The V gene end was trimmed by 5 bases and the J gene end by 4 bases; junction bases not matched to a gene: 6. Germline values: CDR1 LNHDA, CDR2 SQIVND (reference sequence). This CDR3 is built from 14 residues. CDR3 DNA sequence: TGTGCCAGTAGTCRGGACAGGGATGTCTATGGCTACACCTTC. It yields the protein CASSXDRDVYGYTF.

CDR3 coding DNA: TGTGCCAGCAGGAGAGGGGGCGACAGTAGAAACATTCAGTACTTC. Its translation: CASRRGGDSRNIQYF. The chain has TRBV9 and TRBJ2-4, with 7 bases aligning to TRBD1. Germline trimming cut 5 bases from V and 6 bases from J; bases unmatched to any gene: 11. Germline CDR1 is SGDLS and CDR2 is YYNGEE. The CDR3 contains 15 residues.

The chain is built from TRBV28 and TRBJ2-7; 11 bases match TRBD1. CDR3 length equals 15 residues. Per germline, CDR1 MDHEN and CDR2 SYDVKM. The ends lost 6 bases at V and 4 bases at J; junction bases unmatched: 8. This chain's CDR3 is CASSPRDRGLYEQYF. CDR3 sequence (DNA): TGTGCCAGCAGCCCCAGGGACAGGGGGTTGTACGAGCAGTACTTC.

The chain employs TRBV5-1 and TRBJ1-3; tentatively, D is TRBD1 (5 bases). V was clipped by 2 bases and J by 0 bases, with 9 bases between them. CDR3 length: 15 amino acids. Looked up from germline, CDR1 is SGHRS and CDR2 is YFSETQ. The CDR3 sequence is CASSFGQGSGNTIYF. In DNA form, the CDR3 reads TGCGCCAGCAGCTTCGGGCAGGGCTCTGGAAACACCATATATTTT.